This entry lists 25 T cell receptor beta chains sequenced from one sample in a study of early T cells in non-severe SARS-CoV-2 infection. TCRdb redid the calling of the 5' RACE reads with MiXCR, one entry per CDR3 protein. The profile shows about 70,000 distinct CDR3 sequences, around 10% of them singletons. The sequenced sample consisted of whole blood. The receptors come from an adult who was a healthcare worker with PCR-confirmed SARS-CoV-2 infection or an uninfected control (not recorded which).

This clonotype occurred a few times. This chain uses TRBV27 with TRBJ1-2; possibly TRBD1 for D (5 bases). CDR3 length: 13 amino acids. The germline gives CDR1 MNHEY, CDR2 SMNVEV (reference sequence). Between the trimmed V and J ends, which lost 2 bases and 4 bases, there was a span of 8 bases. In DNA, the CDR3 is TGTGCCAGCAGTTTAAGACAGTCCTATGGCTACACCTTC. It specifies CASSLRQSYGYTF.

This clonotype was counted once. The chain employs TRBV6-6 and TRBJ2-7, with D possibly TRBD1 on 7 matching bases. The CDR3 runs to 15 residues. Deletions cut 0 bases from V and 1 base from J, with 10 bases between. Germline lookup yields CDR1 MNHNY and CDR2 SVGAGI (reference sequence). Written as DNA, the CDR3 is TGTGCCAGCAGTTACTCGCGGGACAGTTCCTACGAGCAGTACTTC. This codes for CASSYSRDSSYEQYF.

J is TRBJ1-6 and V is TRBV30; D is ambiguous. CDR3 size: 16 residues. V was pared by 1 base and J by 8 bases, with 18 bases between. CDR1 and CDR2 from the germline V gene are GTSNPN and SVGIG (reference sequence). The CDR3 coding sequence is TGTGCCTGGAGTGGAGAACAACGGAACCCCGATTCACCCCTCCACTTT. Amino acids: CAWSGEQRNPDSPLHF.

This clonotype was recorded many times. The chain combines TRBV20-1 with TRBJ2-1; D may be TRBD2 (6 bases). The CDR3 totals 11 residues. From germline, CDR1 is DFQATT and CDR2 SNEGSKA (reference sequence). The DNA of the CDR3 is TGCGCGGGGCTTCTCGGGAATGAGCAGTTCTTC. Translation: CAGLLGNEQFF.

The V call is TRBV20-1, the J call TRBJ2-7, with D perhaps being TRBD1 or TRBD2 (6 bases each). The germline V and J ends were trimmed by 6 bases and 5 bases, with 14 bases remaining between them. From germline, CDR1 is DFQATT and CDR2 SNEGSKA (reference sequence). The CDR3 runs to 12 residues. The CDR3: CSAPRGVNEQYF. The DNA of the CDR3 is TGCAGTGCCCCTAGGGGGGTGAACGAGCAGTACTTC.

This clonotype was found a few times. J is TRBJ1-5 and V is TRBV20-1; possible D gene TRBD1, 5 bases. Germline-derived CDR1 and CDR2 are DFQATT and SNEGSKA (reference sequence). This CDR3 has 16 residues. The V end was cut by 3 bases, the J end by 4 bases, with 19 bases between. The DNA for the CDR3 is TGCAGTGCTAGTAATGCCCAGGTGGGGCTAAATCAGCCCCAGCATTTT. Its protein is CSASNAQVGLNQPQHF.

This clonotype was seen only a few times. V usage is TRBV6-1 and J usage is TRBJ2-7; no definite D call. Trimming stripped 7 bases from V and 2 bases from J, with 21 bases between. This CDR3 comprises 16 residues. Germline lookup yields CDR1 MNHNS and CDR2 SASEGT. In nucleotides, the CDR3 is TGTGCCAGCATGCCAAACCCCAGGCCCGACACCTACGAGCAGTACTTC. Amino acid sequence: CASMPNPRPDTYEQYF.

The gene calls are TRBV29-1 and TRBJ2-5; TRBD2 is a possible D gene (5 bases). The germline V gene encodes CDR1 SQVTM and CDR2 ANQGSEA. This CDR3 has 13 residues. Deletions cut 4 bases from V and 2 bases from J, with 11 bases between. The CDR3 region is CSVVRGRQETQYF. CDR3 in DNA: TGCAGCGTTGTCAGAGGGCGACAAGAGACCCAGTACTTC.

The chain couples TRBV11-2 to TRBJ1-5, with 9 nucleotides matching TRBD1. Per germline, CDR1 SGHAT and CDR2 FQNNGV. J gave up 6 bases and V 2 bases, and 8 bases lay outside the gene matches. The CDR3 is 16 amino acids. The CDR3 DNA is TGTGCCAGCAGCTTATTAGCCGGGACAGGGAGTCAGCCCCAGCATTTT. Protein product: CASSLLAGTGSQPQHF.

This clonotype showed up many times. The gene calls are TRBV7-9 and TRBJ1-1; a possible D gene is TRBD1 (6 bases). The CDR3 consists of 15 residues. Germline V gives CDR1 SEHNR, CDR2 FQNEAQ (reference sequence). V lost 3 bases and J lost 5, with 16 bases in between. The CDR3 is CASSLEQGGGTEAFF. The CDR3 DNA reads as TGTGCCAGCAGCTTGGAACAGGGAGGGGGGACTGAAGCTTTCTTT.

The chain combines TRBV7-2 with TRBJ2-1; possibly TRBD1 for D (6 bases). Between the trimmed V and J ends, which lost 5 bases and 6 bases, there was a span of 14 bases. CDR1 SGHTA and CDR2 FQGNSA come from the germline V gene. CDR3 length: 14 residues. CDR3 sequence (DNA): TGTGCCAGCAGCCCGCGGACAGTGGCCAATGAGCAGTTCTTC. It yields the protein CASSPRTVANEQFF. The full variable domain, with the rest looked up from reference TRBV7-2 and TRBJ2-1, is GAGVSQSPSNKVTEKGKDVELRCDPISGHTALYWYRQSLGQGLEFLIYFQGNSAPDKSGLPSDRFSAERTGGSVSTLTIQRTQQEDSAVYLCASSPRTVANEQFFGPGTRLTVL.

This clonotype was counted many times. CDR3 in DNA: TGTGCCAGCAGCTTATGGGCTAGCGGGGGATACGAGCAGTACTTC. It codes for CASSLWASGGYEQYF. This chain joins TRBV7-6 and TRBJ2-7; 10 bases align to TRBD2. CDR3 size: 15 residues. From germline, CDR1 is SGHVS and CDR2 FNYEAQ. The V gene end was trimmed by 2 bases and the J gene end by 4 bases; junction bases not matched to a gene: 5.

This clonotype was seen ten or more times. The CDR3 ends on some other residue instead of the conserved phenylalanine or tryptophan, so this is likely a read error. It is unclear where the CDR3 begins or ends on the DNA, so no DNA is shown, and the CDR3 is as TCRdb lists it. V gene TRBV3-1 combines with J gene TRBJ2-3; the table calls TRBD1, which could not be checked here. The CDR3 extends over 14 residues, inclusive of both ends. The germline V gene encodes CDR1 LGHDT and CDR2 YNNKEL (reference sequence). CDR3 sequence: CASSQDLASGGLTV.

This chain joins TRBV20-1 and TRBJ2-6; the D call may be TRBD1 or TRBD2 (7 bases each). The CDR3 consists of 17 residues. Germline lookup yields CDR1 DFQATT and CDR2 SNEGSKA (reference sequence). V lost 5 bases, J lost 0 bases, and 17 bases lay in between. The DNA for the CDR3 is TGCAGTGCTCGAGGGAGGGGACAGAACTCTGGGGCCAACGTCCTGACTTTC. This encodes CSARGRGQNSGANVLTF.

This clonotype appeared many times. The CDR3 is CASSVGHGNQPQHF. Here the CDR3 DNA reads TGTGCCAGCAGCGTAGGGCACGGAAATCAGCCCCAGCATTTT. This sequence joins TRBV9 and TRBJ1-5, with D hard to call. This CDR3 comprises 14 residues. Trimming took 0 bases from V and 4 from J, leaving 8 bases between them. Germline loops: CDR1 SGDLS, CDR2 YYNGEE.

This chain links TRBV6-1 with TRBJ2-2; D not certain. The CDR3 consists of 14 residues. In germline, CDR1 is MNHNS, CDR2 SASEGT. V dropped 6 bases and J dropped 6 bases, with 14 bases sitting between them. The CDR3 loop reads CASSLGPVPGELFF. The CDR3 DNA reads TGTGCCAGCAGCCTCGGGCCAGTTCCCGGGGAGCTGTTTTTT.

The chain employs TRBV6-5 and TRBJ2-3, with 11 bases lining up with TRBD2. The CDR3 spans 14 residues. V lost 6 bases to trimming and J lost 3 bases; unmatched junction nucleotides: 2. Germline values: CDR1 MNHEY, CDR2 SVGAGI. This chain's CDR3 is CASRRTSGTDTQYF. The CDR3 DNA sequence: TGTGCCAGCAGAAGGACTAGCGGGACAGATACGCAGTATTTT.

This clonotype was counted many times. This sequence joins TRBV20-1 and TRBJ1-6; D is unresolved. V was trimmed by 3 bases and J by 0 bases, leaving 12 bases between them. CDR3 length equals 16 residues. Germline V CDR1 and CDR2: DFQATT, SNEGSKA (reference sequence). CDR3 in amino acids: CSASLPSPSYNSPLHF. DNA of the CDR3: TGCAGTGCTAGCCTTCCATCCCCCTCCTATAATTCACCCCTCCACTTT.

The genes are TRBV10-3 and TRBJ1-1; no reliable D call. Germline CDR1 and CDR2: ENHRY and SYGVKD. V was pared by 6 bases and J by 3 bases, with 14 bases between. This CDR3 is 14 amino acids long. CDR3 DNA sequence: TGTGCCATCAGACCCCGCCGGGAGGACACTGAAGCTTTCTTT. It codes for CAIRPRREDTEAFF.

This clonotype was seen repeatedly, ten times or more. The chain couples TRBV10-3 to TRBJ2-5, with TRBD2 as a possible D gene (6 bases). Germline V gene lookup returns CDR1 ENHRY and CDR2 SYGVKD. CDR3 length: 15 residues. V shed 0 bases and J shed 5 bases, with 13 bases lying between them. CDR3 sequence (DNA): TGTGCCATCAGTGAGTCTAGCAGGGAGGTGGAGACCCAGTACTTC. Translation: CAISESSREVETQYF.

There are many counts of this clonotype. J is TRBJ2-1 and V is TRBV7-6; D is unclear. Germline V gene lookup returns CDR1 SGHVS and CDR2 FNYEAQ. Trimming left V 4 bases short and J 6 bases short, with 19 bases between. This CDR3 region has 16 residues. The CDR3, as DNA: TGTGCCAGCAGCTATTCGAGGACGAAATTAGTCAATGAGCAGTTCTTC. It encodes CASSYSRTKLVNEQFF. The full variable domain, completed using reference TRBV7-6 and TRBJ2-1, is GAGVSQSPRYKVTKRGQDVALRCDPISGHVSLYWYRQALGQGPEFLTYFNYEAQQDKSGLPNDRFSAERPEGSISTLTIQRTEQRDSAMYRCASSYSRTKLVNEQFFGPGTRLTVL.

This clonotype was picked up a small number of times. The chain couples TRBV3-1 to TRBJ1-4, with 10 positions matching TRBD1. From germline, CDR1 is LGHDT and CDR2 YNNKEL (reference sequence). The CDR3 spans 16 residues. The junction had 7 bases not matched to a gene; V was cut back by 6 bases and J by 3 bases. The CDR3 here is CASRAGQGFPNEKLFF. The CDR3 DNA reads as TGTGCCAGCAGAGCGGGACAGGGGTTTCCTAATGAAAAACTGTTTTTT. The full variable domain, rest sourced from reference TRBV3-1 and TRBJ1-4, is DTAVSQTPKYLVTQMGNDKSIKCEQNLGHDTMYWYKQDSKKFLKIMFSYNNKELIINETVPNRFSPKSPDKAHLNLHINSLELGDSAVYFCASRAGQGFPNEKLFFGSGTQLSVL.

Comments on this clonotype: Possible read error: a much larger clone is one base away. V is TRBV6-2 or TRBV6-3 and J is TRBJ2-2, with 8 bases that match TRBD2. This CDR3 region has 17 residues. Germline V CDR1 and CDR2: MNHEY, SVGEGT. The CDR3 loop is CANSYSTAGGNTGELFF. In nucleotides, the CDR3 is TGTGCCAACAGTTACTCGACGGCGGGGGGTAACACCGGGGAGCTGTTTTTT.

This clonotype turned up a few times. CDR3 residues: CASSRGDSGIPGLAATDTQYF. The CDR3 DNA reads TGTGCCAGCAGCCGGGGGGATTCAGGGATTCCCGGGCTAGCGGCCACAGATACGCAGTATTTT. The V and J genes are TRBV7-2 and TRBJ2-3; 7 bases line up with TRBD2. V was pared by 5 bases and J by 2 bases, with 25 bases of the junction left unmatched. CDR1 is SGHTA, CDR2 FQGNSA, per germline. The length of the CDR3 is 21 residues.

There are many counts of this clonotype. The J gene is TRBJ2-3, the V gene TRBV20-1; TRBD1 aligns across 9 bases. The CDR3 has 16 residues. Unmatched junction bases numbered 5, after V lost 1 base and J lost 0 bases. Looked up from germline, CDR1 is DFQATT and CDR2 is SNEGSKA (reference sequence). CDR3: CSARGGQGGSTDTQYF. The CDR3 coding sequence is TGCAGTGCTAGAGGGGGACAGGGCGGTAGCACAGATACGCAGTATTTT.